These 26 T cell receptor beta chains share one sample of origin, sequenced in a study of blood T cell repertoires in COVID-19. Some clones are missing from TCRdb's copy, which holds only in-frame ones; the method was immunoSEQ multiplex PCR. Of around 130,000 clones in the sample, 70% to 90% were seen once. Source material: PBMCs or T cells enriched from blood (not recorded which). Receptors were obtained from a woman aged 50 to 60 with acute COVID-19.

The rearrangement joins TRBV7-9 to TRBJ1-1; D ambiguous. V dropped 5 bases and J dropped 0 bases, with 13 bases sitting between them. Germline-derived CDR1 and CDR2 are SEHNR and FQNEAQ (reference sequence). The CDR3 loop spans 15 amino acids. The CDR3 DNA is TGTGCCAGCAGCCCCCAGGCACAGCTGAACACTGAAGCTTTCTTT. Translation: CASSPQAQLNTEAFF.

V and J are TRBV19 and TRBJ1-2; possible D gene TRBD1, 6 bases. The CDR3 is 14 amino acids. Between the trimmed V and J ends, which lost 11 bases and 0 bases, there was a span of 16 bases. Germline CDR1 LNHDA, CDR2 SQIVND (reference sequence). Written as DNA, the CDR3 is TGTGCCGCCTCTGGGGGCCTAGCTAACTATGGCTACACCTTC. Protein product: CAASGGLANYGYTF.

The V and J genes are TRBV27 and TRBJ1-5; no reliable D call. Trimming removed 6 bases from V and 2 bases from J, with 11 bases in between. Germline lookup yields CDR1 MNHEY and CDR2 SMNVEV (reference sequence). The CDR3 sequence is 14 residues long. CDR3 nucleotide sequence: TGTGCCAGCAGCCGAGAGGCGCGCAATCAGCCCCAGCATTTT. It translates to CASSREARNQPQHF.

This rearrangement joins TRBV13 to TRBJ1-1; D is uncertain. This CDR3 comprises 13 residues. CDR1 and CDR2 from the germline V gene are PRHDT and FYEKMQ (reference sequence). V was cut by 2 bases and J by 1 base, with 5 bases left in between. The CDR3 sequence: CASSLIKNTEAFF. Here the CDR3 DNA reads TGTGCCAGCAGCTTAATTAAGAACACTGAAGCTTTCTTT.

This clone was seen a handful of times. The chain links TRBV5-1 to TRBJ1-1, with D possibly being TRBD1 (5 bases). The CDR3 is 12 residues long. Per germline, CDR1 SGHRS and CDR2 YFSETQ. V dropped 4 bases and J dropped 1 base, with 5 bases sitting between them. The CDR3 coding sequence is TGCGCCAGCAGCCAGGGGAACACTGAAGCTTTCTTT. It specifies CASSQGNTEAFF.

The rearrangement joins TRBV24-1 to TRBJ2-1; 14 bases agree with TRBD2. CDR1 KGHDR and CDR2 SFDVKD come from the germline V gene. The J segment lost 6 bases and the V segment lost 5 bases, leaving 5 bases of the junction unmatched. This CDR3 comprises 16 residues. The CDR3 DNA reads TGTGCCACCAGTGCCCGAGGGACTAGCGGGAGCAATGAGCAGTTCTTC. It encodes CATSARGTSGSNEQFF.

The chain uses TRBV6-4 and TRBJ2-1; TRBD2 might be the D (6 bases). The V gene lost 4 bases and the J gene lost 9 bases, with 10 bases spanning the gap. Germline assignment: CDR1 MRHNA and CDR2 SNTAGT. The CDR3 spans 12 residues. The CDR3 loop reads CASSAGVGEQFF. The CDR3 DNA reads as TGTGCCAGCAGTGCGGGGGTGGGTGAGCAGTTCTTC.

The chain couples TRBV3-1 (or the pseudogene TRBV3-2) to TRBJ2-1, with a tentative D call TRBD2 (6 bases). V gave up 1 base and J gave up 5 bases, with 9 bases separating them. Germline-derived CDR1 and CDR2 are LGHDT and YNNKEL (reference sequence). This CDR3 contains 14 residues. The CDR3 here is CASSQAGVNNEQFF. The CDR3 DNA reads as TGTGCCAGCAGCCAAGCGGGAGTGAACAATGAGCAGTTCTTC.

DNA for the CDR3: TGCGCCAGCAGCTCCGGACAGGATGGCGATGAGCAGTTCTTC. Its protein product is CASSSGQDGDEQFF. V usage is TRBV5-1 and J usage is TRBJ2-1; 7 bases map to TRBD1. Germline V CDR1 and CDR2: SGHRS, YFSETQ. Unmatched junction bases numbered 8, after V lost 3 bases and J lost 8 bases. The CDR3 covers 14 residues.

This clone has just one count. J is TRBJ2-5 and V is TRBV9, with a possible D match to TRBD2 (5 bases). The CDR3 covers 16 residues. The germline gives CDR1 SGDLS, CDR2 YYNGEE. Trimming pared 5 bases from V and 1 base from J, leaving 18 bases between. DNA of the CDR3: TGTGCCAGCAGTACAGCTCGGGGAAATATCCAAGAGACCCAGTACTTC. As protein: CASSTARGNIQETQYF.

The chain is built from TRBV11-3 and TRBJ2-5; D unresolved. The V end lost 1 base, the J end lost 0 bases, and 12 bases lay between the germline ends. Germline loops: CDR1 SGHNT, CDR2 YENEEA. This CDR3 is 16 amino acids long. The CDR3 DNA reads TGTGCCAGCAGCTTAGGGCCGGAGACGTACCAAGAGACCCAGTACTTC. Protein: CASSLGPETYQETQYF. Based on the CDR3 plus reference TRBV11-3 and TRBJ2-5, the full variable domain is EAGVVQSPRYKIIEKKQPVAFWCNPISGHNTLYWYLQNLGQGPELLIRYENEEAVDDSQLPKDRFSAERLKGVDSTLKIQPAELGDSAVYLCASSLGPETYQETQYFGPGTRLLVL.

The chain is built from TRBV15 and TRBJ1-2, with D perhaps TRBD1 (6 bases). Germline V gives CDR1 LNHNV, CDR2 YYDKDF (reference sequence). The ends were cut back, 4 bases at V and 3 bases at J, with 12 bases in the middle. The CDR3 sequence is 14 residues long. The CDR3 DNA follows: TGTGCCACCAGCAATCTCAGGGGCGACTATGGCTACACCTTC. As protein: CATSNLRGDYGYTF.

V usage is TRBV7-9 and J usage is TRBJ1-1, with TRBD1 matching 9 bases. The CDR3 covers 15 residues. Germline V gives CDR1 SEHNR, CDR2 FQNEAQ (reference sequence). The V segment lost 6 bases and the J segment 4 bases; nucleotides outside the gene matches: 9. CDR3 amino acids: CASSPRQGGVTEAFF. In DNA form, the CDR3 reads TGTGCCAGCAGTCCTCGACAGGGGGGGGTCACTGAAGCTTTCTTT.

The chain employs TRBV10-3 and TRBJ1-1, with 10 bases fitting TRBD1. CDR1 is ENHRY and CDR2 is SYGVKD in the germline V gene. Trimming took 7 bases from V and 14 from J; bases not matched to a gene: 10. The CDR3 has 12 amino acids. The CDR3 region has the DNA TGTGCCATCAAAGGGACAGGGGAGTCTAGCTTCTTT. Translated, it gives CAIKGTGESSFF.

Here the CDR3 DNA reads TGTGCCAGTTCTCGGGGAGTCTCCTACAATGAGCAGTTCTTC. It specifies CASSRGVSYNEQFF. The rearrangement links TRBV19 to TRBJ2-1; D is perhaps TRBD2 (5 bases). The germline V and J ends were trimmed by 8 bases and 0 bases, with 11 bases remaining between them. The CDR3 sequence is 14 residues long. Germline CDR1 reads LNHDA; CDR2 reads SQIVND (reference sequence). Filled out from reference TRBV19 and TRBJ2-1, the complete variable domain reads DGGITQSPKYLFRKEGQNVTLSCEQNLNHDAMYWYRQDPGQGLRLIYYSQIVNDFQKGDIAEGYSVSREKKESFPLTVTSAQKNPTAFYLCASSRGVSYNEQFFGPGTRLTVL.

This clone has just one count. This rearrangement joins TRBV6-1 to TRBJ2-5; weak D call: TRBD2 (5 bases). V lost 2 bases to trimming and J lost 2 bases, with 18 bases between them. CDR1 and CDR2 from the germline V gene are MNHNS and SASEGT. The length of the CDR3 is 17 residues. CDR3 DNA: TGTGCCAGCAGTGAATGGCGCTCGGCCTGGGAGCAAGAGACCCAGTACTTC. Translation: CASSEWRSAWEQETQYF.

The chain joins TRBV25-1 to TRBJ2-2; 7 bases map to TRBD1. Germline V gives CDR1 MGHDK, CDR2 SYGVNS. V was pared by 5 bases and J by 2 bases, with 8 bases of the junction left unmatched. This CDR3 comprises 16 residues. The CDR3 here is CASSTRQGTNTGELFF. DNA for the CDR3: TGTGCCAGCAGTACCCGACAGGGAACAAACACCGGGGAGCTGTTTTTT.

The gene calls are TRBV2 and TRBJ2-1; D not certain. V was pared by 6 bases and J by 8 bases, with 11 bases between. This CDR3 spans 12 amino acids. CDR1 and CDR2 (germline): SNHLY, FYNNEI. CDR3 sequence (DNA): TGTGCCAGCAGGCGGTTGGTCTATGAGCAGTTCTTC. This sequence encodes CASRRLVYEQFF.

The chain carries TRBV7-8 and TRBJ2-2, with 11 nucleotides matching TRBD2. The junction had 11 bases not matched to a gene; V was cut back by 5 bases and J by 0 bases. Germline CDR1 is SGHVS and CDR2 is FQNEAQ. This CDR3 contains 19 residues. CDR3 loop: CASSLRASGRRTNTGELFF. CDR3 in DNA: TGTGCCAGCAGCCTTCGGGCTAGCGGGAGGCGGACGAACACCGGGGAGCTGTTTTTT.

There are many counts of this clone. V gene TRBV7-3 combines with J gene TRBJ2-7; D is unclear. The CDR3 totals 15 residues. Germline-derived CDR1 and CDR2 are SGHTA and FQGTGA. V lost 4 bases and J lost 1, with 14 bases in between. CDR3 coding DNA: TGTGCCAGCAGCTCCGGGTCAGTTAGGTCCTACGAGCAGTACTTC. Its protein is CASSSGSVRSYEQYF. Based on the CDR3 plus reference TRBV7-3 and TRBJ2-7, the full variable domain is GAGVSQTPSNKVTEKGKYVELRCDPISGHTALYWYRQSLGQGPEFLIYFQGTGAADDSGLPNDRFFAVRPEGSVSTLKIQRTERGDSAVYLCASSSGSVRSYEQYFGPGTRLTVT.

Turning to this clone: An end of the junction does not agree with germline; a read error may underlie this. V usage is TRBV7-9 and J usage is TRBJ2-2; TRBD1 is a possible D gene (5 bases). The CDR3 contains 16 residues. From germline, CDR1 is SEHNR and CDR2 FQNEAQ (reference sequence). The CDR3 loop reads CASSQLQGSNIGELFF. The DNA for the CDR3 is TGTGCCAGCAGCCAACTGCAGGGTTCGAACATCGGGGAGCTGTTTTTT.

The chain combines TRBV27 with TRBJ1-5; TRBD1 matches 7 bases. V lost 3 bases, J lost 5 bases, and 4 bases stayed unmatched. Germline values: CDR1 MNHEY, CDR2 SMNVEV (reference sequence). The CDR3 runs to 14 residues. The CDR3, as DNA: TGTGCCAGCAGTTTTCGACAGGGTGATCAGCCCCAGCATTTT. Protein product: CASSFRQGDQPQHF.

This clone is a singleton in its sample. The V gene is TRBV3-1 (or the pseudogene TRBV3-2), the J gene TRBJ2-5; weak D call: TRBD1 (5 bases). This CDR3 contains 14 residues. From germline, CDR1 is LGHDT and CDR2 YNNKEL (reference sequence). Trimming left V 2 bases short and J 2 bases short, with 9 bases between. The CDR3 DNA reads TGTGCCAGCAGCCAATTCCAGGGACAAGAGACCCAGTACTTC. It codes for CASSQFQGQETQYF.

The chain has TRBV7-8 and TRBJ1-2; 8 nucleotides align to TRBD1. Germline CDR1 SGHVS, CDR2 FQNEAQ. Losses at the gene ends were 5 bases for V and 6 bases for J; bases not matched to a gene: 5. This CDR3 is built from 13 residues. The CDR3 DNA is TGTGCCAGCAGCCAGAGGACAGGGAATGGCTACACCTTC. The encoded protein is CASSQRTGNGYTF.

This chain uses TRBV12-3 or TRBV12-4 with TRBJ1-5; perhaps TRBD1 as D (5 bases). The CDR3 totals 13 residues. Trimming took 5 bases from V and 6 from J, leaving 11 bases between them. The CDR3: CASSTSTVQPQHF. CDR3 bases: TGTGCCAGCAGTACATCGACAGTTCAGCCCCAGCATTTT.

The J gene is TRBJ1-3, the V gene TRBV7-2; D remains unclear. Trimming pared 6 bases from V and 2 bases from J, leaving 8 bases between. The CDR3 extends over 13 amino acids. Looked up from germline, CDR1 is SGHTA and CDR2 is FQGNSA. As DNA, the CDR3 is TGTGCCAGCAGACTGAACCCTGGAAACACCATATATTTT. Its translation: CASRLNPGNTIYF.